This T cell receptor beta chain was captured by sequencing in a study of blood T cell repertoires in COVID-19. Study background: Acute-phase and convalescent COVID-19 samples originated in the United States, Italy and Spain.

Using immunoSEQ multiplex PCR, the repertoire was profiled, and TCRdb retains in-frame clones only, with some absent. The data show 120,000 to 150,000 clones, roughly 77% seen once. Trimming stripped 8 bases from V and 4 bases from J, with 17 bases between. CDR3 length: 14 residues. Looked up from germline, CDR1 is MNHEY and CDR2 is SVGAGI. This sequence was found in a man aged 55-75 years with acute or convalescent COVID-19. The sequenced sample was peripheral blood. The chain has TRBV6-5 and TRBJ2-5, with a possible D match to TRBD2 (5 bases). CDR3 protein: CASRGYPDGETQYF. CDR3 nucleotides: TGTGCCAGCCGGGGATACCCCGACGGAGAGACCCAGTACTTC.